The present entry profiles one T cell receptor (beta chain) with its context. Its antigen is currently unknown. Germline values: CDR1 SGHRS, CDR2 YFSETQ. With 1 base clipped from V and 3 bases from J, the junction kept 7 bases outside the gene matches. The CDR3 runs 16 residues. Here immunoSEQ multiplex PCR was the method, and the copy in TCRdb shows in-frame clones only, minus some. This sample has some 130,000 clones, with roughly 93% found just once. This sample is drawn from a study of cytomegalovirus exposure and HLA in healthy donors. Study-wide results and caveats: Subsequent analysis showed first-cohort TCR clusters tending to co-occur in some 120 validation repertoires.

This sequence joins TRBV5-1 and TRBJ2-3, with TRBD1 identical over 8 bases. The specimen sequenced was PBMCs. This sequence was found in a man aged 18 to 29 in good health and CMV-seropositive. The CDR3 nucleotides read TGCGCCAGCAGCTTGTCCCCGACAGGGGAGACAGATACGCAGTATTTT. Its translation: CASSLSPTGETDTQYF.